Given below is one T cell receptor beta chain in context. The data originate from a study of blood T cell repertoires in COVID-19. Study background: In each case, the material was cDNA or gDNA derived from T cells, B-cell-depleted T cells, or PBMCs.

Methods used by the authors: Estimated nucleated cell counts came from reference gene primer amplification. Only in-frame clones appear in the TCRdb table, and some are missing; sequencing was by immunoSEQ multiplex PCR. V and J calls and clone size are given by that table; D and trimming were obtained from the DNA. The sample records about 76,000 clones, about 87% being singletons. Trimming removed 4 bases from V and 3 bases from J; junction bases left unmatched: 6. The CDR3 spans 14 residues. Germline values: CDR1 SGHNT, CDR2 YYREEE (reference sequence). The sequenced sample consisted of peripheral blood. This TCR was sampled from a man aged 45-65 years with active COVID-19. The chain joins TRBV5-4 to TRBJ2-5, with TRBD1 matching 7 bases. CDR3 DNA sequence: TGTGCCAGCAGCCTTGGGACAGCAAAAGAGACCCAGTACTTC. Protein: CASSLGTAKETQYF.